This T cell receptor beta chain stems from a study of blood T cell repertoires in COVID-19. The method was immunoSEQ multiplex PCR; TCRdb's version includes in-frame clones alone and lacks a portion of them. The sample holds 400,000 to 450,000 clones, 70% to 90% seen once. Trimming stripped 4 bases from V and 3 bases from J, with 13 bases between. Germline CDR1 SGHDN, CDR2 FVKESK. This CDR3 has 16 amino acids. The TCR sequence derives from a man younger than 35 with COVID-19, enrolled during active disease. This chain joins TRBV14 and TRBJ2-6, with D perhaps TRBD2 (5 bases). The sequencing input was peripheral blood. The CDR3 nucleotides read TGTGCCAGCAGCCCGGCGGGCAGGCTTGGGGCCAACGTCCTGACTTTC. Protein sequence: CASSPAGRLGANVLTF. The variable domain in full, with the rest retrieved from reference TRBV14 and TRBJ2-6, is EAGVTQFPSHSVIEKGQTVTLRCDPISGHDNLYWYRRVMGKEIKFLLHFVKESKQDESGMPNNRFLAERTGGTYSTLKVQPAELEDSGVYFCASSPAGRLGANVLTFGAGSRLTVL.